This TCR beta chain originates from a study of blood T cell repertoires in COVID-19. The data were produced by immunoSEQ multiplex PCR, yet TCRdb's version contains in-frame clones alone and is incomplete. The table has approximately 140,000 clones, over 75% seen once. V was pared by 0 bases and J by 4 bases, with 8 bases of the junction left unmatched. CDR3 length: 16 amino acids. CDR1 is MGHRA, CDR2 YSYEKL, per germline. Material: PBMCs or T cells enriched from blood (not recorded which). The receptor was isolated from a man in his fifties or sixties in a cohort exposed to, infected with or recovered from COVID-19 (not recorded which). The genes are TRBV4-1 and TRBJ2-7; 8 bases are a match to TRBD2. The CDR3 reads CASSQEAGGHGYEQYF. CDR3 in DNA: TGCGCCAGCAGCCAAGAGGCGGGAGGCCACGGTTACGAGCAGTACTTC.